This note documents a single T cell receptor (beta chain) sequence. The antigen is not known. The PCR ran on 60 Vbeta and 13 Jbeta primers. Repertoires were generated with immunoSEQ multiplex PCR, while TCRdb's copy carries only in-frame clones and drops some. The table has 95,000 to 100,000 clones, about four fifths seen once. The data were obtained in a study of cytomegalovirus exposure and HLA in healthy donors. General observations from the study: In a later analysis, at a false discovery rate of 0.05, under 20,000 TCR beta sequences were associated with HLA alleles.

This CDR3 comprises 14 residues. Germline V gene lookup returns CDR1 LNHDA and CDR2 SQIVND (reference sequence). Trimming removed 0 bases at V and 0 bases at J, with 6 bases between. The origin of this receptor is a woman aged 40 to 50 in good health and CMV-seronegative. Sequences were obtained from PBMCs. V and J are TRBV19 and TRBJ2-7, with no clear D. The CDR3 protein is CASSIEASSYEQYF. The CDR3 DNA sequence: TGTGCCAGTAGTATAGAAGCGAGCTCCTACGAGCAGTACTTC.